The rows below give T cell receptor beta chains drawn from one sample of a study of graft-versus-host responses after intestinal transplantation. This table comes from immunoSEQ multiplex PCR, and its TCRdb copy is limited to in-frame clones, with some not included. The sample holds tens of thousands of clones; about nine tenths are singletons and the top ten take more than 0.3%. These TCRs are of unknown antigen specificity. Sequenced here: unstimulated CD4+ T cells sorted from spleen or lymph node cells, sampled before intestinal transplant. The receptors originated from a human donor who received an intestinal transplant. The CDR3 runs from the conserved cysteine through the conserved F or W. D genes are given only for firm matches. Some rows have no size entry. The others give once, few or many, or a class for an expanded clone.

abundance: -; v_gene: TRBV5-1; d_gene: -; j_gene: TRBJ2-1; CDR3nt: TGCGCCAGCAGCTACCGAGCGGACAGCCTAAATTACAATGAGCAGTTCTTC; CDR3aa: CASSYRADSLNYNEQFF
abundance: once; v_gene: TRBV5-6; d_gene: -; j_gene: TRBJ2-7; CDR3nt: TGTGCCAGCAGCTTGAGGGGAGGTTGGGGGTCCTACGAGCAGTACTTC; CDR3aa: CASSLRGGWGSYEQYF
abundance: -; v_gene: TRBV6-6; d_gene: -; j_gene: TRBJ2-7; CDR3nt: TGTGCCAGCAGTTACTCGAGGGCCTACGAGCAGTACTTC; CDR3aa: CASSYSRAYEQYF
abundance: once; v_gene: TRBV7-3; d_gene: -; j_gene: TRBJ2-3; CDR3nt: TGTGCCAGCAGACACCTCCGGGAGCAAAGCACGGATACGCAGTATTTT; CDR3aa: CASRHLREQSTDTQYF
abundance: -; v_gene: TRBV28; d_gene: -; j_gene: TRBJ1-1; CDR3nt: TGTGCCAGCAGCGCGGGGGCGCGCACTGAAGCTTTCTTT; CDR3aa: CASSAGARTEAFF
abundance: -; v_gene: TRBV27; d_gene: -; j_gene: TRBJ2-7; CDR3nt: TGTGCCAGCAGCCCCGTGCGGCGGGCTGCCTACGAGCAGTACTTC; CDR3aa: CASSPVRRAAYEQYF
abundance: -; v_gene: TRBV6-1; d_gene: TRBD2; j_gene: TRBJ2-1; CDR3nt: TGTGCCAGCAGTGAATATTGGAGCGGGGCGAACAATGAGCAGTTCTTC; CDR3aa: CASSEYWSGANNEQFF
abundance: -; v_gene: TRBV6-5; d_gene: -; j_gene: TRBJ2-7; CDR3nt: TGTGCCAGCAGTTACCGGGCCTTAACGAGCTCCTACGAGCAGTACTTC; CDR3aa: CASSYRALTSSYEQYF
abundance: -; v_gene: TRBV29-1; d_gene: TRBD1; j_gene: TRBJ1-2; CDR3nt: TGCAGCGTTGCCAGACAGGGTCAAGATGGCTACACCTTC; CDR3aa: CSVARQGQDGYTF
abundance: -; v_gene: TRBV5-1; d_gene: -; j_gene: TRBJ1-5; CDR3nt: TGCGCCAGCAGCTTGTCGGGGGACAGCAATCAGCCCCAGCATTTT; CDR3aa: CASSLSGDSNQPQHF
abundance: -; v_gene: TRBV28; d_gene: -; j_gene: TRBJ2-1; CDR3nt: TGTGCCAGTGCTCCAGGACATCGTTCCTACAATGAGCAGTTCTTC; CDR3aa: CASAPGHRSYNEQFF
abundance: -; v_gene: TRBV10-3; d_gene: TRBD2; j_gene: TRBJ2-1; CDR3nt: TGTGCCATCAGTCGGACTAGCGGGATCAATGAGCAGTTCTTC; CDR3aa: CAISRTSGINEQFF
abundance: -; v_gene: TRBV5-1; d_gene: -; j_gene: TRBJ1-2; CDR3nt: TGCGCCAGCAGCTTGTCGGTGGCAGTCCCTAACTATGGCTACACCTTC; CDR3aa: CASSLSVAVPNYGYTF
abundance: -; v_gene: TRBV18; d_gene: TRBD1; j_gene: TRBJ1-2; CDR3nt: TGTGCCAGCTCACCCGGACAGGTCTATGGCTACACCTTC; CDR3aa: CASSPGQVYGYTF
abundance: -; v_gene: TRBV19; d_gene: -; j_gene: TRBJ1-5; CDR3nt: TGTGCCAGTAGCTATCGACCGGGACTCGAGAATCAGCCCCAGCATTTT; CDR3aa: CASSYRPGLENQPQHF
abundance: -; v_gene: TRBV18; d_gene: TRBD1; j_gene: TRBJ1-2; CDR3nt: TGTGCCAGCTCACCCGACAGGGCCGGGGGAAGGTTGTATGGCTACACCTTC; CDR3aa: CASSPDRAGGRLYGYTF
abundance: -; v_gene: TRBV19; d_gene: -; j_gene: TRBJ2-1; CDR3nt: TGTGCCAGTAGTAGGGGTATCCATGAGCAGTTCTTC; CDR3aa: CASSRGIHEQFF
abundance: -; v_gene: TRBV7-8; d_gene: TRBD2; j_gene: TRBJ2-2; CDR3nt: TGTGCCAGCAGCTTAGAGACTAGCGGGGCCGGGGAGCTGTTTTTT; CDR3aa: CASSLETSGAGELFF
abundance: -; v_gene: TRBV10-3; d_gene: TRBD2; j_gene: TRBJ2-7; CDR3nt: TGTGCCATCAGTGCGAACGGCGTAGCGGGAGGGTTCGAGCAGTACTTC; CDR3aa: CAISANGVAGGFEQYF
abundance: -; v_gene: TRBV29-1; d_gene: -; j_gene: TRBJ2-1; CDR3nt: TGCAGCGTTGAAGGCTACAGGATTCGGACCGCTGAGCAGTTCTTC; CDR3aa: CSVEGYRIRTAEQFF
abundance: -; v_gene: TRBV6-1; d_gene: -; j_gene: TRBJ1-5; CDR3nt: TGTGCCAGCAGCCCACAGGGAAATAGCAATCAGCCCCAGCATTTT; CDR3aa: CASSPQGNSNQPQHF
abundance: -; v_gene: TRBV6-1; d_gene: TRBD1; j_gene: TRBJ1-5; CDR3nt: TGTGCCAGCAGTGATCGAGGCGGGACAGGGGAAGTAGTGGGCAATCAGCCCCAGCATTTT; CDR3aa: CASSDRGGTGEVVGNQPQHF
abundance: -; v_gene: TRBV5-1; d_gene: TRBD1; j_gene: TRBJ2-7; CDR3nt: TGCGCCAGCAGCTTCTCGGACAGGAACTACGAGCAGTACTTC; CDR3aa: CASSFSDRNYEQYF
abundance: -; v_gene: TRBV2; d_gene: -; j_gene: TRBJ2-7; CDR3nt: TGTGCCAGCACCCCCAGTGGAAGCGGAATCTACGAGCAGTACTTC; CDR3aa: CASTPSGSGIYEQYF
abundance: -; v_gene: TRBV27; d_gene: TRBD2; j_gene: TRBJ2-7; CDR3nt: TGTGCCAGCAGCCACAGCCCAGGGATTGGTTGGACTAGCGGTAGCTCCTACGAGCAGTACTTC; CDR3aa: CASSHSPGIGWTSGSSYEQYF
abundance: -; v_gene: TRBV14; d_gene: -; j_gene: TRBJ2-1; CDR3nt: TGTGCCAGCAGCCAAGGGTATGTAAATGAGCAGTTCTTC; CDR3aa: CASSQGYVNEQFF
abundance: -; v_gene: TRBV4-2; d_gene: -; j_gene: TRBJ2-2; CDR3nt: TGTGCCAGCAGCCAAGATGAGGGTGACACCGGGGAGCTGTTTTTT; CDR3aa: CASSQDEGDTGELFF
abundance: -; v_gene: TRBV1; d_gene: -; j_gene: TRBJ1-1; CDR3nt: TGCACCAGCAGCCGAAATTCCGCGACACCGGGGCCTAGGCCGCTGTTGCTCACTGAAGCTTTCTTT; CDR3aa: CTSSRNSATPGPRPLLLTEAFF